This TCR beta chain was found in a study of blood T cell repertoires in COVID-19. Study-wide background: Acute-phase and convalescent COVID-19 samples originated in the United States, Italy and Spain. Sources were T cells, B-cell-depleted T cells, or PBMCs; the material itself was cDNA or gDNA.

The J segment lost 5 bases and the V segment lost 5 bases, leaving 9 bases of the junction unmatched. Germline V gene sequence: CDR1 MDHEN, CDR2 SYDVKM. CDR3 length equals 15 residues. Enrollment of patients from Seattle took place during active infection, with longitudinal follow-up. In the authors' workflow: Nucleated cell number was recorded as an estimate derived from reference gene primer amplification. Sequenced by immunoSEQ multiplex PCR; TCRdb stores in-frame clones only, minus some. V and J calls and clone size follow that table, whereas D and trimming were derived from the DNA. Among more than 200,000 clones, 80% to 90% were seen once, and the ten largest hold roughly a tenth.

The V call is TRBV28, the J call TRBJ2-1; the match to TRBD1 covers 7 bases. The specimen sequenced was peripheral blood. This TCR derives from a woman over 75 with COVID-19, enrolled during active disease. Here the CDR3 DNA reads TGTGCCAGCAGTCCCCAGGGGGTATTAAACAATGAGCAGTTCTTC. It translates to CASSPQGVLNNEQFF.